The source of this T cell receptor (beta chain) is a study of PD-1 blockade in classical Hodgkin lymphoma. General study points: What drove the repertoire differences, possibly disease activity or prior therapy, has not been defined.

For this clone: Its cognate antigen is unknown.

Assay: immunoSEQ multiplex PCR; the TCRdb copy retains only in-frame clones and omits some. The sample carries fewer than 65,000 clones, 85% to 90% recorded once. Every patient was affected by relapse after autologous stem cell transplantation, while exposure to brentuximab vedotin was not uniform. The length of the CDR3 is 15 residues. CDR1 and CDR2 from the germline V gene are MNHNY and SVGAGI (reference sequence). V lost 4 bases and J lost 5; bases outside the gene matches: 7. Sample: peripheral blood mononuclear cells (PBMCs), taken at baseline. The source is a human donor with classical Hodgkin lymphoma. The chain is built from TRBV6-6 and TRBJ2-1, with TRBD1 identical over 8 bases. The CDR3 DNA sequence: TGTGCCAGCAGTTCTCCGACAGGGGCTAACAATGAGCAGTTCTTC. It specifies CASSSPTGANNEQFF.